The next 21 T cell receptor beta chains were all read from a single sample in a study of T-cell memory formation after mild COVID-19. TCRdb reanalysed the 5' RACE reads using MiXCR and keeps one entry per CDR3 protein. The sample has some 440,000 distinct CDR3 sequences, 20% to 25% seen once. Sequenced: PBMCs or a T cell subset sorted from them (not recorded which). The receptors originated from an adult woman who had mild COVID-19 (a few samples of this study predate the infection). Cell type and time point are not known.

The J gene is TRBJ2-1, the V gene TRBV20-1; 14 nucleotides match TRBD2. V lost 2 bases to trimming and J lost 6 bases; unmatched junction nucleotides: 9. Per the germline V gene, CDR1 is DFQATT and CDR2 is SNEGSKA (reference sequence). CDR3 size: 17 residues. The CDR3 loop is CSARLRGLAGAGNEQFF. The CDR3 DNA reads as TGCAGTGCTAGACTCCGGGGACTAGCGGGAGCGGGCAATGAGCAGTTCTTC.

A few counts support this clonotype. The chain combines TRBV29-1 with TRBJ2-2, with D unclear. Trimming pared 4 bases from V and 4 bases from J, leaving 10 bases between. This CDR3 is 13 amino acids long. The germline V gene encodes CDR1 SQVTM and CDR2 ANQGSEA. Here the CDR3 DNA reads TGCAGCGTTGCTCCCCCCGGCACCGGGGAGCTGTTTTTT. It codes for CSVAPPGTGELFF.

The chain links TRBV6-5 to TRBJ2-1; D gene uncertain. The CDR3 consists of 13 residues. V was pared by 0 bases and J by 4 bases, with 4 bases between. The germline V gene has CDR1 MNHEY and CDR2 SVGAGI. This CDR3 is CASSYSPYNEQFF. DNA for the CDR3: TGTGCCAGCAGTTACTCACCTTACAATGAGCAGTTCTTC.

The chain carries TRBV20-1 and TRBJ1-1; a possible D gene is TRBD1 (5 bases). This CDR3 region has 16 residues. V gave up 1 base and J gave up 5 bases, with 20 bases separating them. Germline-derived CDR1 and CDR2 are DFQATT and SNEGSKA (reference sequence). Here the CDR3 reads CSARALLREGVTEAFF. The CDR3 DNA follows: TGCAGTGCTAGAGCACTGTTGCGGGAAGGGGTGACTGAAGCTTTCTTT.

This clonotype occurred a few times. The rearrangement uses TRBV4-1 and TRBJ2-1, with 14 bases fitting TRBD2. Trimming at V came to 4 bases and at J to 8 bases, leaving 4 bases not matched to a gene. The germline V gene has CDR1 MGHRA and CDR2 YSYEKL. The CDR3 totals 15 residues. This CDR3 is CASSLSGLAGDEQFF. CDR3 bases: TGCGCCAGCAGCCTCTCGGGACTAGCGGGGGATGAGCAGTTCTTC.

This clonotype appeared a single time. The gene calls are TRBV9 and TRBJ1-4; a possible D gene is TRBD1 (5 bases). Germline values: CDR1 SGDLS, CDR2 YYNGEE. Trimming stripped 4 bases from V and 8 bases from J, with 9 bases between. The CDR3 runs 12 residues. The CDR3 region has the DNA TGTGCCAGCAGCCAAGGGGAGGAAAAACTGTTTTTT. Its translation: CASSQGEEKLFF.

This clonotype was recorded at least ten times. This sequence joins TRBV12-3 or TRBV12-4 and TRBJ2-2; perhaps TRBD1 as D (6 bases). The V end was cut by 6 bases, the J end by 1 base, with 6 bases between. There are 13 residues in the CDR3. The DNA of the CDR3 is TGTGCCAGCAGGACAGGGAACACCGGGGAGCTGTTTTTT. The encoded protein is CASRTGNTGELFF.

The CDR3 coding sequence is TGCAGTGCGCCTAGGACAGGGGCTGGTTACGAGCAGTACTTC. Translated: CSAPRTGAGYEQYF. This sequence joins TRBV20-1 and TRBJ2-7, with TRBD1 matching over 9 bases. J gave up 4 bases and V 6 bases, and 10 bases lay outside the gene matches. The CDR3 spans 14 residues. Per the germline V gene, CDR1 is DFQATT and CDR2 is SNEGSKA (reference sequence).

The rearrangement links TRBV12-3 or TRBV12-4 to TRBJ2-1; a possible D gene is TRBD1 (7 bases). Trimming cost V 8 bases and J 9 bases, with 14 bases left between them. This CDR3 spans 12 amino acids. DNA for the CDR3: TGTGCCAGCGGAGGAGGGGGCCCTGAGCAGTTCTTC. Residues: CASGGGGPEQFF.

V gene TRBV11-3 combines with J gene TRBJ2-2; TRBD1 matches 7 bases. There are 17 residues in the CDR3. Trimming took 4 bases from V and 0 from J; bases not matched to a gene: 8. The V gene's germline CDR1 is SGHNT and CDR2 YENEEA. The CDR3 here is CASSSGDRVANTGELFF. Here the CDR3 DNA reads TGTGCCAGCAGCTCCGGTGACAGGGTGGCGAACACCGGGGAGCTGTTTTTT.

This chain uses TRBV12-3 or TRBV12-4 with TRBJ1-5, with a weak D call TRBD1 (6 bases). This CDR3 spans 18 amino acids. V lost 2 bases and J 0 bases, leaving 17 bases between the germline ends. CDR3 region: CASSLPQGFDGSNQPQHF. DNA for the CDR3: TGTGCCAGCAGTTTACCCCAGGGGTTTGATGGTAGCAATCAGCCCCAGCATTTT.

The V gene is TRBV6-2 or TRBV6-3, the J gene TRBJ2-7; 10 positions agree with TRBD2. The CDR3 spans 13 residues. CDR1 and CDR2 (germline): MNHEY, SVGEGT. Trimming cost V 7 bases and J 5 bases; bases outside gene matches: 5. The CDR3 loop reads CASNWGLAHEQYF. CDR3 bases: TGTGCCAGCAACTGGGGACTAGCGCACGAGCAGTACTTC.

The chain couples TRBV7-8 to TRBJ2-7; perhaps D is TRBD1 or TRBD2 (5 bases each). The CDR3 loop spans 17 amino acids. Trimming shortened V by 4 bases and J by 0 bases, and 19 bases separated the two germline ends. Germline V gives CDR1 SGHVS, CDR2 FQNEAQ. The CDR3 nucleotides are TGTGCCAGCAGCTCAGGTCGGGGCAGAAAAAGCTCCTACGAGCAGTACTTC. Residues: CASSSGRGRKSSYEQYF.

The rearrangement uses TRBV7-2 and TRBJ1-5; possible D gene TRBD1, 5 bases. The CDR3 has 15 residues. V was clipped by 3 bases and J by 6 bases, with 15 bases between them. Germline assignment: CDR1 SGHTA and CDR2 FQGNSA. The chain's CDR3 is CASSFGQKRGQPQHF. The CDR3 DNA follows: TGTGCCAGCAGCTTTGGCCAAAAGAGGGGTCAGCCCCAGCATTTT. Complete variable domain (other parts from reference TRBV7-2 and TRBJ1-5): GAGVSQSPSNKVTEKGKDVELRCDPISGHTALYWYRQSLGQGLEFLIYFQGNSAPDKSGLPSDRFSAERTGGSVSTLTIQRTQQEDSAVYLCASSFGQKRGQPQHFGDGTRLSIL.

The CDR3 region is CARGNRRGYEQYF. In DNA, the CDR3 is TGTGCCAGAGGTAACCGCAGGGGCTACGAGCAGTACTTC. The V gene is TRBV12-3 or TRBV12-4, the J gene TRBJ2-7; weak D call: TRBD1 (6 bases). The V end was cut by 9 bases, the J end by 3 bases, with 15 bases between. The CDR3 length is 13 residues.

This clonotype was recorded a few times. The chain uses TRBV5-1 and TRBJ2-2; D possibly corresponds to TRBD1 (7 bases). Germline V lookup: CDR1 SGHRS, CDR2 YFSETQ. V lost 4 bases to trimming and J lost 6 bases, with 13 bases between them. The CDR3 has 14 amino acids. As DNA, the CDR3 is TGCGCCAGCAGCGGCGGGACAGCTCCCGGGGAGCTGTTTTTT. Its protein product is CASSGGTAPGELFF. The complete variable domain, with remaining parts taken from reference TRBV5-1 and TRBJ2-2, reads KAGVTQTPRYLIKTRGQQVTLSCSPISGHRSVSWYQQTPGQGLQFLFEYFSETQRNKGNFPGRFSGRQFSNSRSEMNVSTLELGDSALYLCASSGGTAPGELFFGEGSRLTVL.

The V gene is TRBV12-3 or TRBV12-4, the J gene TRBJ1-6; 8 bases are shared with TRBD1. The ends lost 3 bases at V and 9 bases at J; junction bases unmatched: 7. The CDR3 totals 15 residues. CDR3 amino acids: CASSFGQGAFSPLHF. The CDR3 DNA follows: TGTGCCAGCAGTTTTGGTCAGGGGGCTTTTTCACCCCTCCACTTT.

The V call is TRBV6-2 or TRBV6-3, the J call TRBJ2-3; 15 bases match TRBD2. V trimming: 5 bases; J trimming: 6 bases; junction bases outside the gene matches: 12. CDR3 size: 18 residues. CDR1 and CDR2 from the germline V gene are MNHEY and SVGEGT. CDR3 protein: CASSRTSGRAVSEDTQYF. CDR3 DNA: TGTGCCAGCAGTCGGACTAGCGGGAGGGCCGTTAGTGAGGATACGCAGTATTTT.

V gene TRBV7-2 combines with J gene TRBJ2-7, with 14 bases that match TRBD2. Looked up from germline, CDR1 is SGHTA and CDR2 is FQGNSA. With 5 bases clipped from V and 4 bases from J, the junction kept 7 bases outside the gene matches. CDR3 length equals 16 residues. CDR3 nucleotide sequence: TGTGCCAGCAGCCATGGGACTAGCGGGAGTCGGTACGAGCAGTACTTC. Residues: CASSHGTSGSRYEQYF.

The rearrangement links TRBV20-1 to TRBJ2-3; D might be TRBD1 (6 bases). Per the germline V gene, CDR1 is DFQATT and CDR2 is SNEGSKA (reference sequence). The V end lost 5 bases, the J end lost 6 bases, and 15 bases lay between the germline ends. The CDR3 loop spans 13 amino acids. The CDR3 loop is CSAPQGIRDTQYF. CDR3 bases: TGCAGTGCTCCTCAGGGGATCCGGGATACGCAGTATTTT.

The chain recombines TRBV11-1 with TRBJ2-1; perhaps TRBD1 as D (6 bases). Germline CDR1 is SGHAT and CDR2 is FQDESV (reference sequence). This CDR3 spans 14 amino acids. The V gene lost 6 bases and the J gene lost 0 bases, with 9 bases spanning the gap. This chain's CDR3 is CASRRGSSYNEQFF. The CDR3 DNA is TGTGCCAGCAGGAGGGGGAGCTCCTACAATGAGCAGTTCTTC.